The rows below give T cell receptor beta chains drawn from one sample of a study of blood T cell repertoires in COVID-19. Repertoires were generated with immunoSEQ multiplex PCR, while TCRdb's copy carries only in-frame clones and drops some. Of about 300,000 clones in the sample, 70% to 90% were seen once. The sequencing sample was made of PBMCs or T cells enriched from blood (not recorded which). Receptors were obtained from a woman aged 25-40 years who had recovered from COVID-19. CDR3s include the opening cysteine and the closing phenylalanine or tryptophan. A D gene is named only where the DNA matches it firmly. Size is stated for part of the rows, as once, few or many counts, or as a class when the clone is expanded.

J gene | V gene | clone size | D gene | CDR3 protein | CDR3 DNA
TRBJ1-2 | TRBV30 | - | - | CAWRNGVLNYGYTF | TGTGCCTGGAGAAACGGGGTTCTCAACTATGGCTACACCTTC
TRBJ1-1 | TRBV6-1 | - | TRBD1 | CASSETGGNTEAFF | TGTGCCAGCAGTGAAACAGGGGGGAACACTGAAGCTTTCTTT
TRBJ2-5 | TRBV4-2 | - | TRBD2 | CASSQEGTRLETQYF | TGTGCCAGCAGCCAAGAGGGGACTAGGCTAGAGACCCAGTACTTC
TRBJ1-6 | TRBV9 | - | - | CASSADTRGSPLHF | TGTGCCAGCAGCGCTGACACCAGAGGGTCACCCCTCCACTTT
TRBJ2-2 | TRBV5-4 | - | TRBD1 | CASSRDPGTGNTGELFF | TGTGCCAGCAGCCGGGATCCTGGGACAGGGAACACCGGGGAGCTGTTTTTT
TRBJ2-7 | TRBV7-8 | - | - | CASSLGGGYEQYF | TGTGCCAGCAGCTTAGGTGGCGGCTACGAGCAGTACTTC
TRBJ2-5 | TRBV9 | - | - | CASSVVGGETQYF | TGTGCCAGCAGCGTAGTAGGCGGAGAGACCCAGTACTTC
TRBJ1-6 | TRBV4-3 | - | TRBD1 | CASSQNRGGNSPLHF | TGCGCCAGCAGCCAAAACAGGGGGGGGAATTCACCCCTCCACTTT
TRBJ1-1 | TRBV20-1 | - | - | CSASRGGQTEAFF | TGCAGTGCTAGTAGGGGGGGGCAAACTGAAGCTTTCTTT
TRBJ1-6 | TRBV11-2 | - | - | CASSRGSQLISPLHF | TGTGCCAGCAGCCGAGGGTCACAGCTTATTTCACCCCTCCACTTT
TRBJ1-1 | TRBV21-1 | - | - | CASSLNRAGDTEAFF | TGTGCCAGCAGCCTCAACAGGGCGGGGGACACTGAAGCTTTCTTT
TRBJ2-4 | TRBV6-2/TRBV6-3 | - | TRBD1 | CASSYVTGGKSRGSKNIQYF | TGTGCCAGCAGTTACGTTACAGGGGGAAAATCGCGGGGATCCAAAAACATTCAGTACTTC
TRBJ1-2 | TRBV7-2 | - | TRBD1 | CASSPFWGQASRDYGYTF | TGTGCCAGCAGCCCATTTTGGGGACAGGCGTCCCGGGACTATGGCTACACCTTC
TRBJ2-7 | TRBV7-9 | - | TRBD2 | CASSLESGGSYEQYF | TGTGCCAGCAGCTTAGAGTCGGGGGGCTCCTACGAGCAGTACTTC
TRBJ2-4 | TRBV15 | - | - | CATSSPNSRGAKNIQYF | TGTGCCACCAGCAGCCCGAATTCAAGGGGGGCCAAAAACATTCAGTACTTC
TRBJ2-3 | TRBV5-4 | - | TRBD2 | CASSTIAGASPGGTQYF | TGTGCCAGCAGCACCATAGCGGGGGCCTCGCCGGGGGGTACGCAGTATTTT
TRBJ1-4 | TRBV5-1 | - | - | CASSSGQGNEKLFF | TGCGCCAGCAGCTCCGGCCAGGGCAATGAAAAACTGTTTTTT
TRBJ2-7 | TRBV5-6 | - | - | CASSYVRQDSYEQYF | TGTGCCAGCAGCTACGTACGACAAGACTCCTACGAGCAGTACTTC
TRBJ2-1 | TRBV5-1 | - | TRBD2 | CASSLTTLAGGLYNEQFF | TGCGCCAGCAGCTTGACTACCCTAGCGGGGGGGCTCTACAATGAGCAGTTCTTC
TRBJ2-1 | TRBV7-2 | few | - | CASSLDGIPYNEQFF | TGTGCCAGCAGCTTAGACGGTATCCCCTACAATGAGCAGTTCTTC
TRBJ2-2 | TRBV5-1 | - | - | CASSWGDFGTGELFF | TGCGCCAGCAGCTGGGGGGATTTTGGGACCGGGGAGCTGTTTTTT
TRBJ1-4 | TRBV4-1 | once | - | CASSQDGGTNEKLFF | TGCGCCAGCAGCCAAGACGGGGGGACTAATGAAAAACTGTTTTTT
TRBJ2-5 | TRBV5-6 | - | - | CASSLAVWGGPQETQYF | TGTGCCAGCAGCTTGGCCGTCTGGGGGGGGCCGCAAGAGACCCAGTACTTC
TRBJ2-6 | TRBV18 | - | TRBD2 | CASYPGGAGANVLTF | TGTGCCAGCTACCCCGGGGGGGCTGGGGCCAACGTCCTGACTTTC
TRBJ1-5 | TRBV10-3 | - | TRBD1 | CAISEGGTAQPQHF | TGTGCCATCAGTGAGGGGGGGACAGCTCAGCCCCAGCATTTT
TRBJ1-5 | TRBV19 | - | - | CASSRPPGVSGQPQHF | TGTGCCAGTAGTAGGCCCCCGGGAGTGTCGGGACAGCCCCAGCATTTT
TRBJ2-5 | TRBV7-9 | - | TRBD1 | CASSPRDRGVEETQYF | TGTGCCAGCAGCCCTAGGGACAGGGGGGTGGAGGAGACCCAGTACTTC
TRBJ2-2 | TRBV7-3 | - | - | CASSPPDTGELFF | TGTGCCAGCAGCCCCCCGGACACCGGGGAGCTGTTTTTT
TRBJ1-1 | TRBV6-5 | - | - | CASSYVGRATEAFF | TGTGCCAGCAGTTACGTGGGCAGGGCCACTGAAGCTTTCTTT
TRBJ1-2 | TRBV6-2/TRBV6-3 | few | - | CASSYSGTHGYTF | TGTGCCAGCAGTTACTCCGGTACCCATGGCTACACCTTC
TRBJ1-6 | TRBV30 | - | - | CAWHPSGLNSPLHF | TGTGCCTGGCATCCGTCAGGGCTTAATTCACCCCTCCACTTT
TRBJ1-1 | TRBV6-5 | once | TRBD1 | CASRPGDRIEAFF | TGTGCCAGCAGACCTGGGGACAGAATTGAAGCTTTCTTT
TRBJ2-7 | TRBV6-2/TRBV6-3 | - | - | CASSYGGTASYEQYF | TGTGCCAGCAGTTACGGCGGGACAGCCTCCTACGAGCAGTACTTC
TRBJ1-2 | TRBV5-3 | - | TRBD1 | CARSSLQSQGASGYGYTF | TGTGCCAGAAGTTCCCTGCAAAGTCAGGGGGCGTCGGGCTATGGCTACACCTTC
TRBJ1-2 | TRBV7-3 | - | - | CASSLSGAISGYTF | TGTGCCAGCAGCTTATCTGGGGCTATAAGCGGCTACACCTTC
TRBJ2-7 | TRBV3-1/TRBV3-2 | - | TRBD2 | CASSLLRGAEQYF | TGTGCCAGCAGCCTCCTGCGGGGGGCCGAGCAGTACTTC
TRBJ2-7 | TRBV9 | once | TRBD1 | CASSPTGQGGHEQYF | TGTGCCAGCAGCCCTACGGGACAGGGAGGCCACGAGCAGTACTTC
TRBJ1-5 | TRBV7-2 | once | - | CASSPSGQPQHF | TGTGCCAGCAGCCCCTCGGGGCAGCCCCAGCATTTT
TRBJ2-1 | TRBV5-1 | few | - | CASSPEGNGGYEQFF | TGCGCCAGCAGCCCGGAAGGAAACGGAGGGTATGAGCAGTTCTTC
TRBJ1-5 | TRBV7-9 | - | - | CASSLEVGALSNQPQHF | TGTGCCAGCAGCTTAGAGGTGGGGGCCTTGAGCAATCAGCCCCAGCATTTT
TRBJ2-7 | TRBV29-1 | - | TRBD1 | CSVSRQGISYEQYF | TGCAGCGTTAGTAGACAGGGGATCTCCTACGAGCAGTACTTC
TRBJ1-3 | TRBV5-5 | once | TRBD1 | CASSQGQGTIGNTIYF | TGTGCCAGCAGCCAAGGACAGGGAACAATTGGAAACACCATATATTTT
TRBJ2-7 | TRBV14 | - | - | CASSQLPRGEQYF | TGTGCCAGCAGCCAATTACCAAGGGGGGAGCAGTACTTC
TRBJ1-6 | TRBV27 | - | - | CASSLASYRDSPLHF | TGTGCCAGCAGTTTAGCGTCCTACAGGGATTCACCCCTCCACTTT
TRBJ2-7 | TRBV6-5 | - | - | CASSRTAYEQYF | TGTGCCAGCAGCCGGACAGCCTACGAGCAGTACTTC
TRBJ1-4 | TRBV6-5 | once | - | CASRVTFLGEKLFF | TGTGCCAGCAGGGTAACGTTCTTGGGCGAAAAACTGTTTTTT
TRBJ1-3 | TRBV5-6 | - | - | CASSPVSGGGNTIYF | TGTGCCAGCAGCCCGGTCTCAGGAGGAGGAAACACCATATATTTT